Reported below is one T cell receptor beta chain. The CDR3 has 14 residues. Trimming removed 9 bases at V and 7 bases at J, with 16 bases between. Germline V gene sequence: CDR1 LNHDA, CDR2 SQIVND (reference sequence). This sample was included in a study of blood T cell repertoires in COVID-19. The wider study: The analysed material was cDNA or gDNA that came from T cells, B-cell-depleted T cells, or PBMCs.

Some clones are missing from TCRdb's copy, which holds only in-frame ones; the method was immunoSEQ multiplex PCR. This table holds about 100,000 clones, 80% found once. J is TRBJ1-6 and V is TRBV19; the D gene is possibly TRBD1 (5 bases). The receptor comes from a man between 65 and 85 years old with acute or convalescent COVID-19. The sequenced sample consisted of peripheral blood. The CDR3, as DNA: TGTGCCAGGGGGTCAGGGCAGACGAATTCACCCCTCCACTTT. Amino acids: CARGSGQTNSPLHF.